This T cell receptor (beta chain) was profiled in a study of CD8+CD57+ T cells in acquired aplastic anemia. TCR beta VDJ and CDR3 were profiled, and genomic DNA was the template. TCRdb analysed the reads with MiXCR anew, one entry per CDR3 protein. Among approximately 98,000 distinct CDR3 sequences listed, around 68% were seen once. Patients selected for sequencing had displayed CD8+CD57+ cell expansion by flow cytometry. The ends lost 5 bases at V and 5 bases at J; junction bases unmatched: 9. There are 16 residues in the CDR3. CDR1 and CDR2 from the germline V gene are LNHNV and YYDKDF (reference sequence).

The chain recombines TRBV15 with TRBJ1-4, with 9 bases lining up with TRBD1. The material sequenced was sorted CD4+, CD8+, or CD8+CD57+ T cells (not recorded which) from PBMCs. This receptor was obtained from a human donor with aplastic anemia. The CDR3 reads CATSGHPGQGNEKLFF. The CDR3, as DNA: TGTGCCACCAGCGGGCATCCGGGACAGGGCAATGAAAAACTGTTTTTT.